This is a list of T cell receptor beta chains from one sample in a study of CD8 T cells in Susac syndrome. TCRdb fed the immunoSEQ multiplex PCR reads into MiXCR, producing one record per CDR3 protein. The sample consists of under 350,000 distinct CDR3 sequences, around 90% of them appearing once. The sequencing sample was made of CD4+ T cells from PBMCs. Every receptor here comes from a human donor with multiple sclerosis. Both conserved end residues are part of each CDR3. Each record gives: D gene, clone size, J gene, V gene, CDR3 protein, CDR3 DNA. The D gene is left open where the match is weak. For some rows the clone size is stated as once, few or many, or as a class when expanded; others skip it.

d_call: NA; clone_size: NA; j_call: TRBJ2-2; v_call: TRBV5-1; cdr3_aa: CASSWARGFGELFF; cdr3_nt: TGCGCCAGCAGCTGGGCGAGAGGGTTCGGGGAGCTGTTTTTT
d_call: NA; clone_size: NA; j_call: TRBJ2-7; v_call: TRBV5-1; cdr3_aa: CASRYREPYEQYF; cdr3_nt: TGCGCCAGCAGGTACAGGGAGCCCTACGAGCAGTACTTC
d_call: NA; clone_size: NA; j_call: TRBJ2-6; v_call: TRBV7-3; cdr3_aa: CASSSQVNSGANVLTF; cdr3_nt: TGTGCCAGCAGCTCGCAAGTAAACTCTGGGGCCAACGTCCTGACTTTC
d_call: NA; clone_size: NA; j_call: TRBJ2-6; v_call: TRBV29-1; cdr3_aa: CSAKDERRANVLTF; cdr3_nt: TGCAGCGCAAAAGACGAGCGGAGGGCCAACGTCCTGACTTTC
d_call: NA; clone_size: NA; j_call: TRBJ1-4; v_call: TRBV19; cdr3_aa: CASSILVNEKLFF; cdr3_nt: TGTGCCAGTAGTATCTTAGTTAATGAAAAACTGTTTTTT
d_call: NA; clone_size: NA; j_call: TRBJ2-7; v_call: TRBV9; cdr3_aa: CASSALFRTLGFTSYEQYF; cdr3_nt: TGTGCCAGCAGCGCCCTGTTTAGAACCTTAGGCTTTACCTCCTACGAGCAGTACTTC
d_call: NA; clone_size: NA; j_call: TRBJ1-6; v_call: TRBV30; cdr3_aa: CAWSADRKGSPLHF; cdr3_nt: TGTGCCTGGAGTGCAGACAGGAAGGGTTCACCCCTCCACTTT
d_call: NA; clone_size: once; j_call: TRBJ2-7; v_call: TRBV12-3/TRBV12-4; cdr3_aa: CASSLGEPYEQYF; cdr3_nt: TGTGCCAGCAGTCTCGGAGAGCCTTACGAGCAGTACTTC
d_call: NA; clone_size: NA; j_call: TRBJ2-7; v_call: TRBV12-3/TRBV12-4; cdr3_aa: CASSPSSPQQYF; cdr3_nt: TGTGCCAGCAGCCCCAGTTCCCCGCAGCAGTACTTC
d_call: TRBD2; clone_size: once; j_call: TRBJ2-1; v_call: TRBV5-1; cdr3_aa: CASSLGTRGNNEQFF; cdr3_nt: TGCGCCAGCAGCTTGGGGACTAGAGGGAACAATGAGCAGTTCTTC
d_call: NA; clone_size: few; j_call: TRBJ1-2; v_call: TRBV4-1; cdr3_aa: CASRQAPAGNYGYTF; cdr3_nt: TGCGCCAGCAGACAAGCTCCTGCCGGGAACTATGGCTACACCTTC
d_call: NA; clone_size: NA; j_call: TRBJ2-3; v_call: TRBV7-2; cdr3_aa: CASSPTVYLGTQYF; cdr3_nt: TGTGCCAGCAGCCCGACCGTTTATCTTGGTACGCAGTATTTT
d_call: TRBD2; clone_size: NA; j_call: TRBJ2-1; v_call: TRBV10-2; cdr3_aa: CASSEPLTSGGTFF; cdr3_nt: TGCGCCAGCAGCGAACCCCTGACTAGCGGGGGGACATTCTTC
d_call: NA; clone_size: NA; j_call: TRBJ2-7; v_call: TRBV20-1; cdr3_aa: CRQRGRDSYEQYF; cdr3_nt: TGCAGGCAGAGGGGGCGGGACTCCTACGAGCAGTACTTC
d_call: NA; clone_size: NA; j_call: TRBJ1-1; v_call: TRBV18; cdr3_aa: CASSGANRRNTEAFF; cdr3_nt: TGTGCCAGCTCAGGGGCCAACAGAAGGAACACTGAAGCTTTCTTT
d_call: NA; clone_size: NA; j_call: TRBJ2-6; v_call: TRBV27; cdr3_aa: CASSFQGRVSGANVLTF; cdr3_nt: TGTGCCAGCAGTTTCCAGGGGCGCGTCTCTGGGGCCAACGTCCTGACTTTC
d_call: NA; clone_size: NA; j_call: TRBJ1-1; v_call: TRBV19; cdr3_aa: CASSIPTQGAEAFF; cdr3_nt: TGTGCCAGTAGTATCCCGACCCAAGGCGCTGAAGCTTTCTTT
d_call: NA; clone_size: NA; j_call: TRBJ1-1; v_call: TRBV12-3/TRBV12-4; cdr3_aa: CASSFDRLLRGTDLPNTEAFF; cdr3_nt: TGTGCCAGCAGTTTCGATAGGCTCCTAAGAGGCACTGACCTTCCGAACACTGAAGCTTTCTTT
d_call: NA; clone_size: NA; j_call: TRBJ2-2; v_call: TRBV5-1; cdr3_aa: CASSLDGSAGELFF; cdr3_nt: TGCGCCAGCAGCTTGGATGGCAGTGCCGGGGAGCTGTTTTTT
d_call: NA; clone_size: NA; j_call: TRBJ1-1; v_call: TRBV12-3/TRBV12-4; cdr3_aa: CASSLFPGVGTEAFF; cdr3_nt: TGTGCCAGCAGTTTATTCCCAGGGGTTGGGACTGAAGCTTTCTTT
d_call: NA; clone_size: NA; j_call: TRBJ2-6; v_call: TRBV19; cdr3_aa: CASNRGQRSSGANVLTF; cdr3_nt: TGTGCCAGTAACCGCGGGCAGAGGTCCTCTGGGGCCAACGTCCTGACTTTC
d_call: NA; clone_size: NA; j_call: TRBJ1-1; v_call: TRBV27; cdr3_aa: CASSLDIGATEAFF; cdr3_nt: TGTGCCAGCAGTCTTGACATAGGAGCCACTGAAGCTTTCTTT
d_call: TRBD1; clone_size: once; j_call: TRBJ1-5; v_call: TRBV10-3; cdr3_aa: CAISEGQGFQPQHF; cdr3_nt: TGTGCCATCAGTGAGGGACAGGGTTTTCAGCCCCAGCATTTT
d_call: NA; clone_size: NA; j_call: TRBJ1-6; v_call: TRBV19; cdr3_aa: CASSIGIDRSISSWSPLHF; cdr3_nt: TGTGCCAGTAGTATAGGGATCGACAGGTCGATATCCTCTTGGTCACCCCTCCACTTT
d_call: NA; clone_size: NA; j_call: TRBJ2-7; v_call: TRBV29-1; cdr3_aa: CSVDITGTGEQYF; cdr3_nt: TGCAGCGTTGATATCACAGGGACGGGCGAGCAGTACTTC
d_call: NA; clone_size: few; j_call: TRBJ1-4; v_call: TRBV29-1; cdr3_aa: CSVEANSAEKLFF; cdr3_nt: TGCAGCGTGGAGGCGAACAGCGCTGAAAAACTGTTTTTT
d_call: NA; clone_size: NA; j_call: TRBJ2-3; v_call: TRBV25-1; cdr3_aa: CASSPFLGNTDTQYF; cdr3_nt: TGTGCCAGCAGTCCGTTCCTGGGCAACACAGATACGCAGTATTTT
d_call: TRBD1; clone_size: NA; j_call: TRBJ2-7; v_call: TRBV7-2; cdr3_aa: CASSTPRGQGAGGEQYF; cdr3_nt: TGTGCCAGCAGCACACCGCGTGGGCAGGGGGCAGGAGGCGAGCAGTACTTC
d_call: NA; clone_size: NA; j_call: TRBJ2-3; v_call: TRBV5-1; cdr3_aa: CASSLGTVPPDTQYF; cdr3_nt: TGCGCCAGCAGCTTGGGTACAGTTCCCCCAGATACGCAGTATTTT